These 11 T cell receptor beta chains originate from one sample sequenced in a study of T cell changes during pregnancy in multiple sclerosis. Using immunoSEQ multiplex PCR, the repertoire was profiled, and TCRdb retains in-frame clones only, with some absent. The sample carries tens of thousands of clones, 80% to 95% recorded once. The material sequenced was peripheral blood, taken in the first trimester of pregnancy. These receptors came from a female donor with multiple sclerosis, enrolled in a pregnancy study.

The chain joins TRBV27 to TRBJ2-3, with 12 bases lining up with TRBD2. Germline V gene lookup returns CDR1 MNHEY and CDR2 SMNVEV (reference sequence). V trimming: 5 bases; J trimming: 2 bases; junction bases outside the gene matches: 8. CDR3 length: 17 amino acids. The CDR3 spells CASSEPGLAGPTDTQYF. The CDR3 nucleotides are TGTGCCAGCAGTGAACCGGGACTAGCGGGCCCCACAGATACGCAGTATTTT.

V is TRBV6-1 and J is TRBJ2-3, with 10 bases lining up with TRBD2. Germline V gene sequence: CDR1 MNHNS, CDR2 SASEGT. V shed 7 bases and J 6 bases; nucleotides not matched to a gene: 10. CDR3 length: 15 amino acids. This chain's CDR3 is CASMAQRGGRDTQYF. The DNA of the CDR3 is TGTGCCAGCATGGCCCAGCGGGGGGGCAGGGATACGCAGTATTTT.

The genes are TRBV19 and TRBJ1-1; no definite D call. Trimming left V 1 base short and J 1 base short, with 7 bases between. This CDR3 spans 14 amino acids. Germline V CDR1 and CDR2: LNHDA, SQIVND (reference sequence). The CDR3 protein is CASSIGLTNTEAFF. Written as DNA, the CDR3 is TGTGCCAGTAGTATAGGACTGACGAACACTGAAGCTTTCTTT.

J is TRBJ1-2 and V is TRBV5-4, with D hard to call. Looked up from germline, CDR1 is SGHNT and CDR2 is YYREEE (reference sequence). Trimming removed 2 bases from V and 8 bases from J, with 13 bases in between. The CDR3 has 13 amino acids. This chain's CDR3 is CASSFSPALGYTF. The CDR3 bases are TGTGCCAGCAGCTTTTCGCCTGCCCTAGGCTACACCTTC.

The chain recombines TRBV7-9 with TRBJ2-7, with 8 bases fitting TRBD1. J lost 6 bases, V lost 5 bases, and 18 bases had no gene match. This CDR3 has 17 amino acids. Germline lookup yields CDR1 SEHNR and CDR2 FQNEAQ (reference sequence). The CDR3 protein is CASSHPKNRQGTGEQYF. The CDR3 DNA reads TGTGCCAGCAGCCATCCAAAGAATCGACAGGGGACAGGCGAGCAGTACTTC. The whole variable domain, filled in from reference TRBV7-9 and TRBJ2-7, reads DTGVSQNPRHKITKRGQNVTFRCDPISEHNRLYWYRQTLGQGPEFLTYFQNEAQLEKSRLLSDRFSAERPKGSFSTLEIQRTEQGDSAMYLCASSHPKNRQGTGEQYFGPGTRLTVT.

The J gene is TRBJ1-1, the V gene TRBV30, with D uncertain. This CDR3 is built from 13 residues. From germline, CDR1 is GTSNPN and CDR2 SVGIG (reference sequence). Trimming removed 2 bases from V and 4 bases from J, with 11 bases in between. CDR3 in amino acids: CAWSPERVTEAFF. Here the CDR3 DNA reads TGTGCCTGGAGTCCGGAGAGGGTCACTGAAGCTTTCTTT.

A note on this clone: A junction boundary mismatches the germline segment, possibly from a read error. The chain combines TRBV6-1 with TRBJ2-7; 8 bases fit TRBD2. There are 15 residues in the CDR3. The germline CDR1 and CDR2 sequences are MNHNS and SASEGT. CDR3 in amino acids: CASREGTSGRYEQYF. The CDR3 coding sequence is TGTGCCAGCAGAGAAGGGACTAGTGGGCGCTACGAGCAGTACTTC.

The rearrangement links TRBV7-2 to TRBJ2-1; D possibly corresponds to TRBD2 (6 bases). Trimming took 1 base from V and 5 from J, leaving 9 bases between them. CDR1 and CDR2 (germline): SGHTA, FQGNSA. The CDR3 sequence is 14 residues long. DNA of the CDR3: TGTGCCAGCAGCTTAGGGACTAAAAACAATGAGCAGTTCTTC. Amino acid sequence: CASSLGTKNNEQFF. Complete variable domain (other parts from reference TRBV7-2 and TRBJ2-1): GAGVSQSPSNKVTEKGKDVELRCDPISGHTALYWYRQSLGQGLEFLIYFQGNSAPDKSGLPSDRFSAERTGGSVSTLTIQRTQQEDSAVYLCASSLGTKNNEQFFGPGTRLTVL.

V and J are TRBV9 and TRBJ1-4; the match to TRBD1 covers 9 bases. The CDR3 has 17 residues. V lost 3 bases to trimming and J lost 2 bases; unmatched junction nucleotides: 8. The germline V gene encodes CDR1 SGDLS and CDR2 YYNGEE. The CDR3 DNA is TGTGCCAGCAGCGGCGGACAGGGGAGAAGGACTAATGAAAAACTGTTTTTT. It encodes CASSGGQGRRTNEKLFF.

This clone showed up just once. This chain links TRBV19 with TRBJ1-4; 7 bases line up with TRBD1. The CDR3 has 14 residues. V was pared by 5 bases and J by 5 bases, with 5 bases of the junction left unmatched. Germline V gene data show CDR1 as LNHDA and CDR2 as SQIVND (reference sequence). The CDR3 DNA reads as TGTGCCAGTAGTCCCTGGGACAGCAATGAAAAACTGTTTTTT. As protein: CASSPWDSNEKLFF.

The chain uses TRBV5-5 and TRBJ2-7; D unresolved. The length of the CDR3 is 13 residues. CDR1 and CDR2 from the germline V gene are SGHKS and YYEKEE (reference sequence). The ends were cut back, 1 base at V and 4 bases at J, with 9 bases in the middle. DNA of the CDR3: TGTGCCAGCAGCTTGTCGTCCCCTTACGAGCAGTACTTC. Its protein is CASSLSSPYEQYF.